This T cell receptor beta chain was captured in a study of blood T cells in healthy people across ages. Combining a sample-barcoded 5' primer with a J-beta primer mix, a second PCR ran for 7 to 11 cycles. TCRdb passed the 5' RACE reads through MiXCR, listing each CDR3 protein once. The sample includes roughly 700,000 distinct CDR3 sequences, roughly 32% of them seen just once. The CDR3 has 14 amino acids. The germline CDR1 and CDR2 sequences are MDHEN and SYDVKM. The junction had 8 bases not matched to a gene; V was cut back by 6 bases and J by 5 bases. The authors isolated at least 7 million PBMCs per sample. This clonotype was detected only a few times. Its antigen remains unidentified. A clone one base away is much larger, so this may be a read error. General study points: PBMCs were not sorted, which prevented a conclusive comparison of naive versus antigen-experienced cells.

The chain carries TRBV28 and TRBJ2-5; 8 bases align to TRBD1. The receptor was isolated from a woman at least 80 years old in good health. Specimen: blood. The CDR3 protein is CASSPTGVSETQYF. The CDR3 DNA reads TGTGCCAGCAGCCCGACAGGGGTAAGTGAGACCCAGTACTTC.